This TCR beta chain was sequenced during a study of blood T cell repertoires in COVID-19 (dated by TCRdb to about 2020). With regard to the full study: The collaborator samples originated in the United States, Italy and Spain and spanned the acute and convalescent phases of COVID-19. A freely available public database, intended as a resource for researchers studying the immune response to SARS-CoV-2, is where the repertoires were released. The prospective study material was composed of cDNA or gDNA derived from T cells, B-cell-depleted T cells, or PBMCs. Where HLA class I and class II types were available, the types were taken from metadata supplied by the sample provider, not from assay-based typing. The sample metadata nearly always contained a de-identified subject ID, COVID-19 status, age in years and sex. Subjects who had been exposed to COVID-19, were actively infected with it, or had recovered from it provided the deeply sampled blood TCRbeta repertoires that made up the dataset. Samples were obtained from the ongoing ImmuneRACE study (first 160 participants) and from 1,254 subjects provided by 6 global collaborators.

As encoded in the germline V gene, CDR1 is SGHVS while CDR2 is FQNEAQ. The CDR3 has 14 amino acids, counting the end cysteine and phenylalanine. The DNA shown is the 42-base CDR3, in frame from base 1. The V and J ends are trimmed by 5 bases and 0 bases, leaving 11 bases between them. The immunoSEQ Assay, a bias-controlled multiplex PCR, was used to amplify TCRbeta CDR3 regions from genomic DNA. Per the original workflow: Within the assay, amplification of reference gene primers was used to estimate how many nucleated cells each sample contained. Sequence reads were collapsed and filtered to measure the absolute abundance of every unique TCRbeta CDR3 rearrangement. For each sample, productive Simpson clonality was calculated by taking the square root of Simpson's diversity index across productive rearrangements. As stored in TCRdb, this immuneACCESS dataset retains in-frame rearrangements with V and J assigned. A fraction of the clones does not appear; measured against another copy, unresolved V genes explain less than half of the discrepancy, and the remainder lacks a known reason. The V and J calls and clone size are taken from that table; D and trimming were inferred from the DNA. The sample table records about 150,000 clones; approximately 73% of these occur just once. Around 3.5% of the sample goes to the ten largest clones.

The study at large found these results: The amount of clinical and demographic metadata varied by source and participant and was provided uncurated.

About this clone: Its antigen specificity is not known. No base quality values were provided; no much bigger clone lies one nucleotide off.

The collaborating institutions used their own protocols to collect whole blood in K2EDTA tubes. For TCRbeta analysis, collaborator samples were shipped as frozen whole blood, as isolated PBMCs, or as DNA extracted from either sample type. Recombination linked TRBV7-8 to TRBJ2-7; the D gene is perhaps TRBD2, from 5 matching bases. Sequencing was carried out using peripheral blood. The clonotype originates from a woman of 80 years or more with acute or convalescent COVID-19. The CDR3 region reads CASSTRAASYEQYF. In nucleotide form, the sequence is TGTGCCAGCAGCACTAGGGCGGCCTCCTACGAGCAGTACTTC.